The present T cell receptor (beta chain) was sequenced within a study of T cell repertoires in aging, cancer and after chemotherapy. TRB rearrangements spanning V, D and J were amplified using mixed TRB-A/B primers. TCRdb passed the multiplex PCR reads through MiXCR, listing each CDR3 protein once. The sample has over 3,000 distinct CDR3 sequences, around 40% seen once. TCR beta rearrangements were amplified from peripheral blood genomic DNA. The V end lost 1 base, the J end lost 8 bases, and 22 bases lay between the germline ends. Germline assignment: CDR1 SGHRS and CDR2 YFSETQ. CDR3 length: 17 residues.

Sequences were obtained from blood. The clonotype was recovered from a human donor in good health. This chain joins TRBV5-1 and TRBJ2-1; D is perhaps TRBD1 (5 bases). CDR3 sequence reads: CASSLRAGLHAMDEQFF. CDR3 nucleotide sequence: TGCGCCAGCAGCTTGAGGGCAGGGCTCCATGCCATGGATGAGCAGTTCTTC. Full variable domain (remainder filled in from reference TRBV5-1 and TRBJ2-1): KAGVTQTPRYLIKTRGQQVTLSCSPISGHRSVSWYQQTPGQGLQFLFEYFSETQRNKGNFPGRFSGRQFSNSRSEMNVSTLELGDSALYLCASSLRAGLHAMDEQFFGPGTRLTVL.